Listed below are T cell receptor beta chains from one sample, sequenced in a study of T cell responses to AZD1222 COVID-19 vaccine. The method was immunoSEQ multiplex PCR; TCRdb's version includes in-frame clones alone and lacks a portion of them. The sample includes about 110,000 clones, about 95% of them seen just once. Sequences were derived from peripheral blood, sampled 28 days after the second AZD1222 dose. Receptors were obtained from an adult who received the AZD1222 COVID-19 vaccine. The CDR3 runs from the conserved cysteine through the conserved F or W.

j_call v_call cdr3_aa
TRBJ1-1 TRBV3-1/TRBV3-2 CASRNRPGHAFF
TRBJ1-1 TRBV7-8 CASSLATRNTEAFF
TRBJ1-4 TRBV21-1 CASSKVKGVGEKLFF
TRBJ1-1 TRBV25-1 CASSELRQANTEAFF
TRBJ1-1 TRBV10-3 CAISERVGGGSRRPKNTEAFF
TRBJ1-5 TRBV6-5 CASSSSGAGQPQHF
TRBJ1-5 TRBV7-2 CASSSGLYRGNQPQHF
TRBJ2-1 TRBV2 CASSEGLAGGWEQFF
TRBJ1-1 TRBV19 CASSTKASGVSEAFF
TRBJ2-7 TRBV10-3 CAIRAGGASEQYF
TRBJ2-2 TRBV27 CASSPRVGQSDTGELFF
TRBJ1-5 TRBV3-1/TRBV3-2 CASSQDGGQGDQPQHF
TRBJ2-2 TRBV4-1 CASSQDGGELFF
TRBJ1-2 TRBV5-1 CASSSGRNYGYTF
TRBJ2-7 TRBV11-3 CASSPGEGEQYF
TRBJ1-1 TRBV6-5 CASSYSAVMNTEAFF
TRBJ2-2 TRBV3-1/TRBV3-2 CASSPLGHTGELFF
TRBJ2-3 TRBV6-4 CASSQGWADTQYF
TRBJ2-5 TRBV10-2 CARRRGKKTQYF
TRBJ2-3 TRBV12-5 CASGLARGQDTQYF
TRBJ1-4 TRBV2 CASVPLRGAGEKLFF
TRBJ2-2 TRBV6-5 CASSYDRGYVAGELFF
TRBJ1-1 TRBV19 CASSTGGGTEAFF
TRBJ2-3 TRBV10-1 CASGRVGTDTQYF
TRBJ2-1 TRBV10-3 CAIRKLAGGPVETGEQFF
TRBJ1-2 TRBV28 CASIFRQASLHGYTF
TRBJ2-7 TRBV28 CASSLWGGTGVLEQYF